This record concerns one T cell receptor (beta chain) sequence. This sample was included in a study of cytomegalovirus exposure and HLA in healthy donors. Germline-derived CDR1 and CDR2 are MGHRA and YSYEKL. The ends lost 1 base at V and 10 bases at J; junction bases unmatched: 13. The CDR3 sequence is 17 residues long. 60 Vbeta and 13 Jbeta primers were used in PCR. The protocol was immunoSEQ multiplex PCR, while the TCRdb copy is restricted to in-frame clones and leaves out a portion. The table records 100,000 to 120,000 clones, roughly two thirds of them present only once. The rearrangement links TRBV4-1 to TRBJ1-6; TRBD1 matches at 7 bases. The source material was PBMCs. This receptor was obtained from a man between 18 and 35 years old in good health and CMV-seropositive. The CDR3 is CASSQVLPWGQISPLHF. The CDR3 DNA reads TGCGCCAGCAGCCAAGTACTCCCGTGGGGACAGATATCACCCCTCCACTTT.